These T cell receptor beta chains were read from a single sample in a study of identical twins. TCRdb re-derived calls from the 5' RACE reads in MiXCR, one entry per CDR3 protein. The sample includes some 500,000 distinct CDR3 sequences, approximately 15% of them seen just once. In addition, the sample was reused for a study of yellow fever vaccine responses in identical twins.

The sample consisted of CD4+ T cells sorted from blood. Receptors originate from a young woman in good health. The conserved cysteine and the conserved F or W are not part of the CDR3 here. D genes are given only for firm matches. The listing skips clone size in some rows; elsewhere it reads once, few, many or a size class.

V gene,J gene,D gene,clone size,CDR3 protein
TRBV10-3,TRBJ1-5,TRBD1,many,AISEKGAGSNQPQH
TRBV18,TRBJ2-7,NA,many,ASSPLGNEQY
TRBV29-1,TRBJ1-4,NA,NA,SVGGRNNEKLF
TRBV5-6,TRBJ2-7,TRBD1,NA,ASSSSGTGVYYEQY
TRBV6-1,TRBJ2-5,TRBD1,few,ASVGQARGETQY
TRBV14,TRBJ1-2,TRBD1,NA,ASSLPGTANYGYT
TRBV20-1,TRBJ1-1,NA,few,SATSHAGTEAF
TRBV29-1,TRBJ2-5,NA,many,SVEDRGGETQY
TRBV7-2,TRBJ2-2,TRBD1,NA,ASSLGDRGNTGELF
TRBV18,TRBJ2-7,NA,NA,TSSPRDRISYEQY
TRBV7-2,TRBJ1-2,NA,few,ASRLEGTGGYT
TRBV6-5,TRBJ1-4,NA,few,ASSFIVGVEKLF
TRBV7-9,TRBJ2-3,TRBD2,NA,ASSPGLAVGGDTQY
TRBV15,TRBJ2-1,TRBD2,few,ATSSPRLAGVGNEQF
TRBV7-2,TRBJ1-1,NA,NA,ASSFRGENTEAF
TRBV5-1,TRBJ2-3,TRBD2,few,ASSHKTSRVADTQY
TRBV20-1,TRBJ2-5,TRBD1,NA,SAREPGQGRETQY
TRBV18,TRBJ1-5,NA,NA,ASSESGANQPQH
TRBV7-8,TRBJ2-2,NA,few,ASSLQGVNTGELF
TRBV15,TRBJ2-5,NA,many,ATSHGEQETQY
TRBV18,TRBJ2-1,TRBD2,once,ASSPGIAGASNEQF
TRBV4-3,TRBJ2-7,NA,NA,ASSQEAGQKTYEQY
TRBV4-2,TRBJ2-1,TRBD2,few,ASSQERGGANNEQF
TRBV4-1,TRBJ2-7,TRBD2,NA,ASSQVYGTSGAYEQY
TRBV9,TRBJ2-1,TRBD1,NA,ASSGRDRDSYNEQF
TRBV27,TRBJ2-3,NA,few,ASSTLAGGYTDTQY